This T cell receptor (beta chain) emerged from a study of control samples from healthy donors and cancer patients. As concerns this clone: Other DNA sequences in the sample encode the same CDR3.

Assay: immunoSEQ multiplex PCR; the TCRdb copy retains only in-frame clones and omits some. The profile shows around 130,000 clones, just over 90% of them singletons. Sequencing was done on a sample of PBMCs. The receptor was isolated from a man aged 45-65 years with head and neck cancer.

The CDR3 coding sequence is TGTGCCATCAGTGAGTCGGGCGAGCAGTACTTC. Amino acids: CAISESGEQYF. The chain couples TRBV10-3 to TRBJ2-7; D unresolved. The germline CDR1 and CDR2 sequences are ENHRY and SYGVKD. CDR3 size: 11 residues. Trimming took off 0 bases at V and 6 bases at J, with 3 bases between the two ends.